The rows below give T cell receptor beta chains drawn from one sample of a study of shared clonotypes between healthy human individuals. TCRdb keeps only in-frame clones here, not all; method: immunoSEQ multiplex PCR. Of some 2.1 million clones detected, about 95% appear once; the ten largest clones hold more than 0.95%. The sequencing input was naive CD8+ T cells sorted from blood. The receptor source for this set is a man aged 18 to 30 in good health. CDR3s leave out the opening cysteine and the closing phenylalanine or tryptophan.

j_call v_call cdr3_aa
TRBJ2-5 TRBV28 ASSPGTDSIEETQY
TRBJ2-5 TRBV28 ASSTPLRGQETQY
TRBJ2-1 TRBV2 ARNRDPNEQF
TRBJ2-1 TRBV11-2 ASSLAGEGYNEQF
TRBJ2-1 TRBV9 ASSVTGDNEQF
TRBJ2-3 TRBV7-3 ASSVLAGFTDTQY
TRBJ1-1 TRBV4-3 ASSQDTPTGENTEAF
TRBJ2-7 TRBV29-1 SVETDYEQY
TRBJ2-2 TRBV7-9 ASSPRLAGALDTGELF
TRBJ2-2 TRBV27 ASRVSTGELF
TRBJ2-3 TRBV30 AWNQGGGDTQY
TRBJ2-7 TRBV19 ATLSASGRNEQY
TRBJ2-7 TRBV6-6 ASTPLGGKAYEQY
TRBJ2-2 TRBV4-1 ASSPSSEELF
TRBJ2-6 TRBV19 ASSIDGRARAQSGANVLT
TRBJ1-3 TRBV28 ASSSYGHQGNTIY
TRBJ2-7 TRBV29-1 SVAREISYEQY
TRBJ2-7 TRBV27 ASSFLTGVGSYEQY
TRBJ1-6 TRBV28 ASSLWADYNSPLH
TRBJ2-5 TRBV30 AWMVRDQETQY
TRBJ2-7 TRBV6-4 ASRGIRALWY
TRBJ2-4 TRBV27 ASSAIQGAKNIQY
TRBJ1-5 TRBV4-1 ASSQEGSNQPQH
TRBJ2-5 TRBV4-3 ASSHTLAKETQY
TRBJ1-6 TRBV19 ASSIDAEGSPLH
TRBJ2-5 TRBV30 AWKGLGETQY
TRBJ2-1 TRBV6-5 ASSYSSEYNEQF
TRBJ2-7 TRBV4-1 ASSPLIAGTIYEQY
TRBJ2-1 TRBV4-1 ASSQRGANEQF
TRBJ2-1 TRBV19 ASSIASYLGRSEWEHFNEQF
TRBJ2-1 TRBV27 ASSLSTSPPNNEQF